Shown below are 9 T cell receptor beta chains from a single sample sequenced in a study of T cell repertoires in cytomegalovirus infection. Their antigens remain unidentified. One entry per CDR3 protein, called by TCRdb with MiXCR from the reads. The sample contains about 890,000 distinct CDR3 sequences, about 33% of which appear only once. Specimen: cultured CD8+ T cells from PBMCs, collected from culture after CMV antigen stimulation. All receptors come from a human donor in good health (CMV status not recorded). Some clones in this sample may be carry-over from other donors' samples.

The V and J genes are TRBV7-8 and TRBJ2-7; 7 bases are shared with TRBD1. The CDR3 loop spans 16 amino acids. The V gene's germline CDR1 is SGHVS and CDR2 FQNEAQ. The V and J ends lost 4 bases and 4 bases, in that order; junction bases with no gene match: 13. This CDR3 reads CASSSRDRLGEYEQYF. CDR3 DNA sequence: TGTGCCAGCAGCTCCCGGGACAGATTGGGGGAATACGAGCAGTACTTC.

The rearrangement uses TRBV6-5 and TRBJ2-3; 13 nucleotides line up with TRBD2. Germline V gene sequence: CDR1 MNHEY, CDR2 SVGAGI. The CDR3 has 21 amino acids. J was trimmed by 0 bases and V by 0 bases; bases with no gene match: 12. As DNA, the CDR3 is TGTGCCAGCAGTTACTCGACAATCCGACTAGCGGGGGGCCTTAGCACAGATACGCAGTATTTT. Its translation is CASSYSTIRLAGGLSTDTQYF.

The chain recombines TRBV5-5 with TRBJ2-5; D is possibly TRBD2 (7 bases). Germline lookup yields CDR1 SGHKS and CDR2 YYEKEE (reference sequence). This CDR3 spans 14 amino acids. V was cut by 4 bases and J by 4 bases, with 14 bases left in between. Here the CDR3 reads CASSVTAGAETQYF. CDR3 sequence (DNA): TGTGCCAGCAGCGTAACGGCGGGGGCAGAGACCCAGTACTTC.

There are a few counts of this clonotype. The rearrangement joins TRBV4-1 to TRBJ2-5; D gene uncertain. The CDR3 sequence is 14 residues long. Trimming cost V 0 bases and J 1 base, with 6 bases left between them. Germline V gene lookup returns CDR1 MGHRA and CDR2 YSYEKL. CDR3 bases: TGCGCCAGCAGCCAAGATCCAGGCCAAGAGACCCAGTACTTC. It encodes CASSQDPGQETQYF.

The sample holds a few counts of this clonotype. The chain has TRBV14 and TRBJ1-2; weak D call: TRBD1 (5 bases). Trimming shortened V by 2 bases and J by 6 bases, and 13 bases separated the two germline ends. Germline V gives CDR1 SGHDN, CDR2 FVKESK. The CDR3 spans 14 residues. CDR3 in DNA: TGTGCCAGCAGCCAATGGCAGGGCAGGGATGGCTACACCTTC. Translation gives CASSQWQGRDGYTF.

CDR3 protein: CASSPIEWTPLNYGYTF. CDR3 bases: TGTGCCAGCAGCCCCATAGAATGGACCCCCCTGAACTATGGCTACACCTTC. This chain uses TRBV7-6 with TRBJ1-2; D not certain. The germline CDR1 and CDR2 sequences are SGHVS and FNYEAQ. V lost 5 bases, J lost 2 bases, and 21 bases lay in between. The CDR3 contains 17 residues.

This rearrangement joins TRBV20-1 to TRBJ1-4; D unresolved. The germline gives CDR1 DFQATT, CDR2 SNEGSKA (reference sequence). The V end was cut by 2 bases, the J end by 10 bases, with 8 bases between. The CDR3 runs to 11 residues. CDR3 loop: CSARPRLKLFF. CDR3 in DNA: TGCAGTGCTAGACCCCGCCTAAAACTGTTTTTT.

This clonotype was detected a few times. This rearrangement joins TRBV6-1 to TRBJ1-2; D is ambiguous. Trimming removed 6 bases from V and 6 bases from J, with 20 bases in between. This CDR3 has 15 residues. CDR1 and CDR2 from the germline V gene are MNHNS and SASEGT. The CDR3 spells CASRVGGTEGDGYTF. The CDR3 bases are TGTGCCAGCAGGGTCGGTGGCACCGAGGGAGATGGCTACACCTTC.

This clonotype was seen a handful of times. The chain recombines TRBV6-1 with TRBJ2-3; 10 bases are shared with TRBD2. CDR3 length: 17 amino acids. The junction had 14 bases not matched to a gene; V was cut back by 9 bases and J by 2 bases. Germline CDR1 and CDR2: MNHNS and SASEGT. The CDR3 DNA sequence: TGTGCCAGTAGGACCTCCAGCGGGGGGGCTATCACAGATACGCAGTATTTT. Protein sequence: CASRTSSGGAITDTQYF.